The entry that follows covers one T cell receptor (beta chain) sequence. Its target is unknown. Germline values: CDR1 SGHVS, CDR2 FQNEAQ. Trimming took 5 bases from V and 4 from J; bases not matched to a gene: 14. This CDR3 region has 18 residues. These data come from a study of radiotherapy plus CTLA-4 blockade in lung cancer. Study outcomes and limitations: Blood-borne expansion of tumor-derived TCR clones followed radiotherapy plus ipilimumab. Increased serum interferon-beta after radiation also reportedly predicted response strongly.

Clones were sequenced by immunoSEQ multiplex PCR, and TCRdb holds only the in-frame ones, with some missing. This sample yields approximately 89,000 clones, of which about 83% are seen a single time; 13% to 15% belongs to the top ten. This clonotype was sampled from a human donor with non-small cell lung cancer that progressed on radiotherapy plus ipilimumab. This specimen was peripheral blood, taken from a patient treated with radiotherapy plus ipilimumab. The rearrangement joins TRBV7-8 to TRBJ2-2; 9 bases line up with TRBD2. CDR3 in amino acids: CASSPRGAGGQGTGELFF. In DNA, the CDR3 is TGTGCCAGCAGCCCCCGAGGGGCGGGGGGGCAGGGCACCGGGGAGCTGTTTTTT.